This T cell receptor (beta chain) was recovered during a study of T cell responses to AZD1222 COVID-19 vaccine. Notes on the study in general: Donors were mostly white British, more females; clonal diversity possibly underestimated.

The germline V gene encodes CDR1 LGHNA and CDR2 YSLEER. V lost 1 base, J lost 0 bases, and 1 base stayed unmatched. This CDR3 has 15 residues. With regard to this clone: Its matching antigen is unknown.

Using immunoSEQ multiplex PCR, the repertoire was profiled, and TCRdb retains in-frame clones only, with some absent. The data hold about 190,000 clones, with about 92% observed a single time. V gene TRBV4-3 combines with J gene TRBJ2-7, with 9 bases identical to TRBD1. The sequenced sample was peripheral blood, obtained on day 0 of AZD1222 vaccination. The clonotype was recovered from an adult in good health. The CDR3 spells CASSQGQGVSYEQYF. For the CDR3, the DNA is TGCGCCAGCAGCCAAGGACAGGGGGTCTCCTACGAGCAGTACTTC.